This TCR beta chain was sequenced for a study of CD8+CD57+ T cells in acquired aplastic anemia. This clonotype was seen a handful of times. Researchers used genomic DNA as the template to profile TCR beta VDJ and CDR3. TCRdb reanalysed the reads using MiXCR and keeps one entry per CDR3 protein. Of 160,000 or so distinct CDR3 sequences in the sample, roughly 48% are singletons; the top ten hold roughly 30%. Patients sequenced had flow cytometry evidence of CD8+CD57+ cell expansion. Unmatched junction bases numbered 9, after V lost 3 bases and J lost 2 bases. CDR1 and CDR2 (germline): SGHRS, YFSETQ. The CDR3 sequence is 17 residues long.

The chain has TRBV5-1 and TRBJ1-5; 9 bases are shared with TRBD1. Sequencing used sorted CD4+, CD8+, or CD8+CD57+ T cells (not recorded which) from PBMCs. The TCR was taken from a human donor with aplastic anemia. CDR3 nucleotides: TGCGCCAGCAGCTCGCCGGACAGGGGACGCGGCAATCAGCCCCAGCATTTT. Residues: CASSSPDRGRGNQPQHF.